A selection of T cell receptor beta chains follows, all from one sample in a study of beta chain features in type 1 diabetes. Repertoires were generated with immunoSEQ multiplex PCR, while TCRdb's copy carries only in-frame clones and drops some. The sample holds 200,000 to 300,000 clones, roughly an eighth seen once. What was sequenced was naive CD4+ T cells from blood. Source of these receptors: a middle-aged woman in good health. The CDR3 runs from the conserved cysteine through the conserved F or W. Each record gives: V gene, CDR3 length, clone size, D gene, J gene, CDR3 DNA, CDR3 protein. The D gene is left open where the match is weak. Expanded clones are given a class, and other clones once, few, many or no size at all.

v_gene: TRBV5-1; len: 16; abundance: few; d_gene: TRBD1; j_gene: TRBJ2-2; CDR3nt: TGCGCCAGCAAAGGGACCGGGACAGGGGACACCGGGGAGCTGTTTTTT; CDR3aa: CASKGTGTGDTGELFF
v_gene: TRBV11-2; len: 16; abundance: .; d_gene: .; j_gene: TRBJ2-2; CDR3nt: TGTGCCAGCAGCCCCTCGTTTGGGCAGGGGACCGGGGAGCTGTTTTTT; CDR3aa: CASSPSFGQGTGELFF
v_gene: TRBV19; len: 14; abundance: .; d_gene: TRBD1; j_gene: TRBJ2-7; CDR3nt: TGTGCCAGTAGTCGGAGACAGGGCCGCTACGAGCAGTACTTC; CDR3aa: CASSRRQGRYEQYF
v_gene: TRBV7-9; len: 14; abundance: .; d_gene: .; j_gene: TRBJ2-7; CDR3nt: TGTGCCAGCAGCCCCTCCAGGGTTCCCTACGAGCAGTACTTC; CDR3aa: CASSPSRVPYEQYF
v_gene: TRBV2; len: 13; abundance: few; d_gene: .; j_gene: TRBJ2-7; CDR3nt: TGTGCCAGCGGAAGGACAGCCTCCTACGAGCAGTACTTC; CDR3aa: CASGRTASYEQYF
v_gene: TRBV9; len: 13; abundance: .; d_gene: .; j_gene: TRBJ2-2; CDR3nt: TGTGCCAGCAGCGTGGGGGCGCCCGGGGAGCTGTTTTTT; CDR3aa: CASSVGAPGELFF
v_gene: TRBV10-3; len: 13; abundance: few; d_gene: TRBD1; j_gene: TRBJ2-3; CDR3nt: TGTGCCACCGAGACAGGGGGCACAGATACGCAGTATTTT; CDR3aa: CATETGGTDTQYF
v_gene: TRBV12-5; len: 15; abundance: .; d_gene: .; j_gene: TRBJ1-2; CDR3nt: TGTGCTAGTGGTTTCGAGCGGGGGGCCAACTATGGCCACACCTTC; CDR3aa: CASGFERGANYGHTF
v_gene: TRBV6-5; len: 15; abundance: .; d_gene: TRBD1; j_gene: TRBJ1-3; CDR3nt: TGTGCCAGCGGACAGGGGATACTCTCTGGAAACACCATATATTTT; CDR3aa: CASGQGILSGNTIYF
v_gene: TRBV19; len: 14; abundance: .; d_gene: TRBD1; j_gene: TRBJ2-7; CDR3nt: TGTGCCAGTAGTGCGTGGGACAGGCGATACGAGCAGTACTTC; CDR3aa: CASSAWDRRYEQYF
v_gene: TRBV19; len: 18; abundance: few; d_gene: .; j_gene: TRBJ1-5; CDR3nt: TGTGCCAGTACCCCCGGACGGATAGGAGGGATGGGAAATCAGCCCCAGCATTTT; CDR3aa: CASTPGRIGGMGNQPQHF
v_gene: TRBV2; len: 14; abundance: few; d_gene: TRBD1; j_gene: TRBJ2-7; CDR3nt: TGTGCCAGCAGTGGAAAGACAGGGTCCCACGAGCAGTACTTC; CDR3aa: CASSGKTGSHEQYF
v_gene: TRBV5-1; len: 15; abundance: .; d_gene: .; j_gene: TRBJ2-1; CDR3nt: TGCGCCAGCAGCCCCCTATCGACTAGTACCCATGAGCAGTTCTTC; CDR3aa: CASSPLSTSTHEQFF
v_gene: TRBV5-1; len: 16; abundance: .; d_gene: TRBD1; j_gene: TRBJ1-2; CDR3nt: TGCGCCAGCAGCTCCATTGAGACAGGGAACCACTATGGCTACACCTTC; CDR3aa: CASSSIETGNHYGYTF
v_gene: TRBV6-1; len: 17; abundance: .; d_gene: TRBD1; j_gene: TRBJ1-6; CDR3nt: TGTGCCAGCAGTGATTCGCCGGGGACAGCCCATAATTCACCCCTCCACTTT; CDR3aa: CASSDSPGTAHNSPLHF
v_gene: TRBV11-2; len: 14; abundance: .; d_gene: .; j_gene: TRBJ2-7; CDR3nt: TGTGCCAGCAGCTTAGGCGGGGGCCCGATCCCTCGGTACTTC; CDR3aa: CASSLGGGPIPRYF
v_gene: TRBV5-1; len: 14; abundance: .; d_gene: TRBD2; j_gene: TRBJ2-2; CDR3nt: TGCGCCAGTACCCAGGGAGGGCATTCCGGGGAGCTGTTTTTT; CDR3aa: CASTQGGHSGELFF
v_gene: TRBV19; len: 14; abundance: .; d_gene: TRBD2; j_gene: TRBJ2-3; CDR3nt: TGTGCCAGTAGTATAGAACTAGCGGTCTATACGCAGTATTTT; CDR3aa: CASSIELAVYTQYF
v_gene: TRBV6-5; len: 14; abundance: .; d_gene: .; j_gene: TRBJ2-7; CDR3nt: TGTGCCAGCAGTAACCCGCCTAGCTCCTACGAGCAGTACTTC; CDR3aa: CASSNPPSSYEQYF
v_gene: TRBV18; len: 12; abundance: few; d_gene: .; j_gene: TRBJ1-5; CDR3nt: TGTGCCAGCTCTCCCCAGAATCAGCCCCAGCATTTT; CDR3aa: CASSPQNQPQHF
v_gene: TRBV6-1; len: 12; abundance: .; d_gene: .; j_gene: TRBJ2-7; CDR3nt: TGTGCCAGCATGGTGCCTACCTACGAGCAGTACTTC; CDR3aa: CASMVPTYEQYF
v_gene: TRBV5-4; len: 16; abundance: .; d_gene: .; j_gene: TRBJ2-3; CDR3nt: TGTGCCAGCAGCCCCGGGATAGGGATTGGTACAGATACGCAGTATTTT; CDR3aa: CASSPGIGIGTDTQYF
v_gene: TRBV7-9; len: 15; abundance: few; d_gene: .; j_gene: TRBJ2-7; CDR3nt: TGTGCCAGCAGCTTAACCCGTTTGGTACTTAACGAGCAGTACTTC; CDR3aa: CASSLTRLVLNEQYF
v_gene: TRBV5-4; len: 15; abundance: few; d_gene: TRBD2; j_gene: TRBJ2-7; CDR3nt: TGTGCCAGCAGCTACCCCTGGGAGGGAGTCTACGAGCAGTACTTC; CDR3aa: CASSYPWEGVYEQYF
v_gene: TRBV5-1; len: 17; abundance: .; d_gene: TRBD2; j_gene: TRBJ2-3; CDR3nt: TGCGCCAGCAGCCCCGGGACGGGACTAGCGACCACAGATACGCAGTATTTT; CDR3aa: CASSPGTGLATTDTQYF
v_gene: TRBV9; len: 16; abundance: .; d_gene: .; j_gene: TRBJ2-2; CDR3nt: TGTGCCAGCAGCCCCCGGGGGAGGGGGGAAGCCGGGGAGCTGTTTTTT; CDR3aa: CASSPRGRGEAGELFF
v_gene: TRBV5-6; len: 15; abundance: few; d_gene: TRBD1; j_gene: TRBJ2-3; CDR3nt: TGTGCCAGCAGCTTAATTGGACAGGGGATAGATACGCAGTATTTT; CDR3aa: CASSLIGQGIDTQYF